This T cell receptor beta chain emerged from a study of early T cells in non-severe SARS-CoV-2 infection. Background on the study: Chains stayed unpaired after sequencing of bulk RNA from unsorted whole blood.

Study-wide points: Private and CD4 specificities were missed by VDJdb matching, skewed to anti-spike CD8.

Researchers attached unique molecular identifiers to individual cDNA molecules. MiXCR was run by TCRdb on the 5' RACE reads, yielding one entry per CDR3 protein. The sample includes tens of thousands of distinct CDR3 sequences, roughly 9% seen only once; the top ten take about 20%. The germline V gene encodes CDR1 DFQATT and CDR2 SNEGSKA (reference sequence). V shed 0 bases, J shed 6 bases, and the junction held 10 bases outside the gene matches. The CDR3 totals 16 residues. This clonotype showed up just a few times. Its antigen remains unknown. The TCR comes from an adult who was a healthcare worker with PCR-confirmed SARS-CoV-2 infection or an uninfected control (not recorded which). Sequencing used whole blood. The rearrangement links TRBV20-1 to TRBJ1-5, with TRBD1 identical over 8 bases. CDR3 protein: CSAREAGGKSAQPQHF. The DNA of the CDR3 is TGCAGTGCTAGAGAAGCAGGGGGCAAATCGGCTCAGCCCCAGCATTTT.